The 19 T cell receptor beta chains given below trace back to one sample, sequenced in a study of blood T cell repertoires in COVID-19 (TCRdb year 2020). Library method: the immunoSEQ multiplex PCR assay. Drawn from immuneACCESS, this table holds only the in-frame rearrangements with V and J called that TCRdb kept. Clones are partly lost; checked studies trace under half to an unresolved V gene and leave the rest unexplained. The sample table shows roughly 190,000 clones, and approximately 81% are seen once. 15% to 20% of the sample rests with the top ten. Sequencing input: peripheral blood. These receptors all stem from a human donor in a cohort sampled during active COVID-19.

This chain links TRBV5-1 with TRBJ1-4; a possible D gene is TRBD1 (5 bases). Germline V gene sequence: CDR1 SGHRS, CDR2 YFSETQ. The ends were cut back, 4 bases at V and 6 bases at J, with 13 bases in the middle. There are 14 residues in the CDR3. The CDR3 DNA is TGCGCCAGCAGCCCGGGGACTATGGATGAAAAACTGTTTTTT. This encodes CASSPGTMDEKLFF.

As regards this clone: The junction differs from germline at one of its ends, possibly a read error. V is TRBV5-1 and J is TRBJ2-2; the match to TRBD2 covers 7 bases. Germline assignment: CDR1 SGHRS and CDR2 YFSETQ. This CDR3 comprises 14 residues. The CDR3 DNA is TGCCCCAGCAGCTGGGGGGGAGTGTACGGGGAGCTGTTTTTT. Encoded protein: CPSSWGGVYGELFF.

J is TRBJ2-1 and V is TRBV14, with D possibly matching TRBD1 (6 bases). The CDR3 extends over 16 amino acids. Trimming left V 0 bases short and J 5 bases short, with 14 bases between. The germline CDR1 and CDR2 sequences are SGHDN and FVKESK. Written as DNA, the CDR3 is TGTGCCAGCAGCCAAGAATACAGGGCCCCTCACAATGAGCAGTTCTTC. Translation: CASSQEYRAPHNEQFF.

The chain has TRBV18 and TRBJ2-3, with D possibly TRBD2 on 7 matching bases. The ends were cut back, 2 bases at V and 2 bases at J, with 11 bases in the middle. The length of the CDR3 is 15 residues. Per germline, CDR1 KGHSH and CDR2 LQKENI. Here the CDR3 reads CASSPNGGPTDTQYF. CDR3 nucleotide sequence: TGTGCCAGCTCACCAAACGGGGGGCCCACAGATACGCAGTATTTT.

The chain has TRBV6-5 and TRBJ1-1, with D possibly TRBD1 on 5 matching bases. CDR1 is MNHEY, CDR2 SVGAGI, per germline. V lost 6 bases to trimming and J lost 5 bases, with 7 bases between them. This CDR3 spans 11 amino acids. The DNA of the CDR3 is TGTGCCAGCAGGGGGCAAACTGAAGCTTTCTTT. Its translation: CASRGQTEAFF.

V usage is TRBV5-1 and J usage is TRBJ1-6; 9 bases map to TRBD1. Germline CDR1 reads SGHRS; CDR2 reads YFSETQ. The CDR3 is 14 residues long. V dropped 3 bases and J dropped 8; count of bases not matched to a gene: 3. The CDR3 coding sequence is TGCGCCAGCAGCTCACAGGGGGCGGATTCACCCCTCCACTTT. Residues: CASSSQGADSPLHF.

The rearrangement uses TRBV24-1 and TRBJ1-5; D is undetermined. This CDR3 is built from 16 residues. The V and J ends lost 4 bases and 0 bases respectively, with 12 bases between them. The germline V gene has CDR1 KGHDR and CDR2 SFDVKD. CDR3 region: CATSETRPGSNQPQHF. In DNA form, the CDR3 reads TGTGCCACCAGTGAGACTAGGCCAGGTAGCAATCAGCCCCAGCATTTT.

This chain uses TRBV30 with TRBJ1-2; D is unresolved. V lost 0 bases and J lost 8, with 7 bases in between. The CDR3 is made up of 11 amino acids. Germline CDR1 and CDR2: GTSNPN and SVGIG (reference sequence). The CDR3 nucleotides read TGTGCCTGGAGTGTTTATCCGGGCTACACCTTC. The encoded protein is CAWSVYPGYTF.

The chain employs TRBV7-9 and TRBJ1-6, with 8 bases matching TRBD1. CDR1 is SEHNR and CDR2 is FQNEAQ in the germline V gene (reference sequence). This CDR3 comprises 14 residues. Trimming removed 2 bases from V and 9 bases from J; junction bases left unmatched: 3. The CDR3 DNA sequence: TGTGCCAGCAGCTTACAGGGGGCCGGTTCACCCCTCCACTTT. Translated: CASSLQGAGSPLHF.

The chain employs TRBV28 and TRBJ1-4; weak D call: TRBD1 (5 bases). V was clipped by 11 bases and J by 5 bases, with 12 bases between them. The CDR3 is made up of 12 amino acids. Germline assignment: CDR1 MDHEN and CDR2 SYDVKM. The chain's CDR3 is CASTQVNEKLFF. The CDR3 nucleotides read TGTGCCTCGACACAGGTCAATGAAAAACTGTTTTTT. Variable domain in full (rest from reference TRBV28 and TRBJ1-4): DVKVTQSSRYLVKRTGEKVFLECVQDMDHENMFWYRQDPGLGLRLIYFSYDVKMKEKGDIPEGYSVSREKKERFSLILESASTNQTSMYLCASTQVNEKLFFGSGTQLSVL.

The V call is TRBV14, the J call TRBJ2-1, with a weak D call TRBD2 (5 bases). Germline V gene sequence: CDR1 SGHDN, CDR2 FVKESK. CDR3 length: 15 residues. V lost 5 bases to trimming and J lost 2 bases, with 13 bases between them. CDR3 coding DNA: TGTGCCAGCAGCTCCTGGGTGAGGGCCTACAATGAGCAGTTCTTC. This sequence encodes CASSSWVRAYNEQFF.

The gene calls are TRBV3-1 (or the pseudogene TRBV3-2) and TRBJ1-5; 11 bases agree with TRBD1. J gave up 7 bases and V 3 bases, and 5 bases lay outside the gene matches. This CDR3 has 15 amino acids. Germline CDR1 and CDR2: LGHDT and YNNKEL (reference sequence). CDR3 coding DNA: TGTGCCAGCAGCCACAGCGGACAGGGGGCCCAGCCCCAGCATTTT. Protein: CASSHSGQGAQPQHF.

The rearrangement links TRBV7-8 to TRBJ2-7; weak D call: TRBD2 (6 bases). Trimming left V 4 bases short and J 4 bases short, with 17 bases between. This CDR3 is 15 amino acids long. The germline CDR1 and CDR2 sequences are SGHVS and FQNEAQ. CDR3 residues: CASSSVEAGNYEQYV. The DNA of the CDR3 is TGTGCCAGCAGCTCTGTGGAGGCGGGGAATTACGAGCAGTACGTC.

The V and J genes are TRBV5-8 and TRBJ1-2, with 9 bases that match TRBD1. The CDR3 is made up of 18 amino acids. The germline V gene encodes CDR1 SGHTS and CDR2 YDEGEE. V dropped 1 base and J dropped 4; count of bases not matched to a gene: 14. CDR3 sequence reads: CASSLSPYRQGGGYGYTF. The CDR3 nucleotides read TGTGCCAGCAGCTTGTCCCCATACCGACAGGGGGGTGGCTATGGCTACACCTTC.

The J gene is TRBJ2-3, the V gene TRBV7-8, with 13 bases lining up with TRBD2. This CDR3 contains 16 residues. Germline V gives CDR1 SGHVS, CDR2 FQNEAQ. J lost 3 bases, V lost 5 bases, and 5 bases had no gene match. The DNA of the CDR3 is TGTGCCAGCAGCCCGGGACTAGCGGGGACGACAGATACGCAGTATTTT. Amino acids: CASSPGLAGTTDTQYF.

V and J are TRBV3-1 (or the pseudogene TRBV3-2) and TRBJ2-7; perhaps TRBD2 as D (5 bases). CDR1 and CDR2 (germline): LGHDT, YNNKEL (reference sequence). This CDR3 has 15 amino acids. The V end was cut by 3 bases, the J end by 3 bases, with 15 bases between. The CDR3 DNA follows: TGTGCCAGCAGCCAGGCGGCTGGGAGTAACTACGAGCAGTACTTC. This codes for CASSQAAGSNYEQYF.

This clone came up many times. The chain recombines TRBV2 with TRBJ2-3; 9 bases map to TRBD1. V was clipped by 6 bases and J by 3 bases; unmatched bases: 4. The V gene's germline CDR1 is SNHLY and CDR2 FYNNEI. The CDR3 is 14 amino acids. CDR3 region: CASRNGQGTDTQYF. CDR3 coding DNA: TGTGCCAGCAGGAACGGACAGGGGACAGATACGCAGTATTTT.

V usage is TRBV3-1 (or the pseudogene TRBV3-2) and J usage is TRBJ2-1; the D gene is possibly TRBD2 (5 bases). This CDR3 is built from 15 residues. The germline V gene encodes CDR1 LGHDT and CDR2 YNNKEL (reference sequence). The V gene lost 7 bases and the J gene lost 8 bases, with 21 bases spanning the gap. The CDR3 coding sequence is TGTGCCAGCACCCACCGGGGTGTCAAGGGTGATGAGCAGTTCTTC. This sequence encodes CASTHRGVKGDEQFF.

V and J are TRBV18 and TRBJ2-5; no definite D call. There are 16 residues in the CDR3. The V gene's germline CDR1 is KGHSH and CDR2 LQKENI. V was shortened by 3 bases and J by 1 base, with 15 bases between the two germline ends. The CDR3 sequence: CASSPSSGHFQETQYF. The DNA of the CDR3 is TGTGCCAGCTCACCGTCGTCGGGTCACTTCCAAGAGACCCAGTACTTC.